This T cell receptor beta chain was observed in a study of blood T cell repertoires in COVID-19. About the research overall: The United States, Italy and Spain provided the acute and convalescent COVID-19 samples. PBMCs, B-cell-depleted T cells, or T cells were the source of the cDNA or gDNA that made up the material.

Trimming pared 3 bases from V and 5 bases from J, leaving 10 bases between. CDR1 SNHLY and CDR2 FYNNEI come from the germline V gene. The CDR3 consists of 13 residues. Original processing methods: Amplification of reference gene primers was used by the study to estimate nucleated cell counts. Sequencing used immunoSEQ multiplex PCR; TCRdb keeps in-frame clones, though not all of them. The DNA gave D and trimming, while V, J and clone size come from that table. The table records 100,000 or so clones, around 90% of them present only once. The receptor's source is a woman in her sixties with acute or convalescent COVID-19. Sequencing was done on a sample of peripheral blood. The chain employs TRBV2 and TRBJ1-1; TRBD1 is a possible D gene (5 bases). The CDR3 loop reads CASSDQGSTEAFF. Here the CDR3 DNA reads TGTGCCAGCAGTGACCAGGGAAGTACTGAAGCTTTCTTT.